This T cell receptor beta chain was sequenced for a study of human T cells and chemical hapten exposure. Findings and caveats of the study: DPC sensitization left the count of TCRs above 1 in 1000 unchanged.

Individual cDNA molecules had unique molecular identifiers attached to them by the library. One entry per CDR3 protein results from TCRdb running MiXCR on the 5' RACE reads. Among tens of thousands of distinct CDR3 sequences listed, roughly 15% were seen once. Trimming stripped 5 bases from V and 4 bases from J, with 33 bases between. Germline V lookup: CDR1 MNHEY, CDR2 SVGEGT. The CDR3 sequence is 20 residues long. As concerns this clonotype: Its antigen is unknown.

Whole blood that had not been fractionated was the source of extracted total RNA. The gene calls are TRBV6-2 or TRBV6-3 and TRBJ2-7, with a possible D match to TRBD1 (6 bases). The TCR sequence derives from a female donor in good health. CDR3 coding DNA: TGTGCCAGCAGTACCGCCGATCGAAACCTCGGGACAATCCGGCGGTACGAGCAGTACTTC. Translated, it gives CASSTADRNLGTIRRYEQYF.